This is a list of T cell receptor beta chains from one sample in a study of T cell repertoires in cytomegalovirus infection. MiXCR, run by TCRdb on the reads, gives a single entry per CDR3 protein. Among about a million distinct CDR3 sequences listed, around 30% were seen once. For these receptors, no antigen is known. This material consisted of cultured CD8+ T cells from PBMCs, taken from culture after CMV antigen stimulation. These receptor sequences come from a human donor in good health (CMV status not recorded). Some clones in this sample may be carry-over from other donors' samples. CDR3s include the opening cysteine and the closing phenylalanine or tryptophan. Fields, in order: D gene, V gene, J gene, clone size, CDR3 DNA, CDR3 protein. D genes are given only for firm matches. Size tells how often a clone was seen (once, few, many) or the class of an expanded clone, and some rows leave it out.

d_gene: -
v_gene: TRBV7-9
j_gene: TRBJ2-2
abundance: -
CDR3nt: TGTGCCAGCAGCTTATTAGGGGCGGTCAAGACCGGGGAGCTGTTTTTT
CDR3aa: CASSLLGAVKTGELFF

d_gene: -
v_gene: TRBV6-1
j_gene: TRBJ2-4
abundance: few
CDR3nt: TGTGCCACCGGTCCCGAGGGGGCCAAAAACATTCAGTACTTC
CDR3aa: CATGPEGAKNIQYF

d_gene: -
v_gene: TRBV6-5
j_gene: TRBJ1-1
abundance: -
CDR3nt: TGTGCCAGCGTAGGAGTCTCAAACACTGAAGCTTTCTTT
CDR3aa: CASVGVSNTEAFF

d_gene: -
v_gene: TRBV28
j_gene: TRBJ2-3
abundance: -
CDR3nt: TGTGCCAGCAGGCTTAGTAGGGGGGGAAGGGCAGATACGCAGTATTTT
CDR3aa: CASRLSRGGRADTQYF

d_gene: TRBD2
v_gene: TRBV9
j_gene: TRBJ2-3
abundance: few
CDR3nt: TGTGCCAGCAGCTTCTCGGGGGGACTCTTCGGGGAGTATTTT
CDR3aa: CASSFSGGLFGEYF

d_gene: -
v_gene: TRBV9
j_gene: TRBJ2-7
abundance: -
CDR3nt: TGTGCCAGCAGCGTAGAAGACGGGGTCGACTCCTACGAGCAGTACTTC
CDR3aa: CASSVEDGVDSYEQYF

d_gene: -
v_gene: TRBV2
j_gene: TRBJ2-1
abundance: -
CDR3nt: TGTGCCAGTCCCGGTAGATTAGCTGCCAATGAGCAGTTCTTC
CDR3aa: CASPGRLAANEQFF

d_gene: -
v_gene: TRBV6-6
j_gene: TRBJ1-5
abundance: once
CDR3nt: TGTGCCAGCAACCCCCGGGACAAAATTCGGCCCCAGCATTTT
CDR3aa: CASNPRDKIRPQHF

d_gene: TRBD2
v_gene: TRBV6-2/TRBV6-3
j_gene: TRBJ2-2
abundance: -
CDR3nt: TGTGCCAGCAGTCAGAGCGGGGGGGCCGTCGGGGAGCTGTTTTTT
CDR3aa: CASSQSGGAVGELFF

d_gene: -
v_gene: TRBV7-8
j_gene: TRBJ2-5
abundance: many
CDR3nt: TGTGCCAGCAGCACGAATAACAAGCCCTCGACAAGTTTGGACCAGTACTTC
CDR3aa: CASSTNNKPSTSLDQYF

d_gene: -
v_gene: TRBV6-1
j_gene: TRBJ2-2
abundance: few
CDR3nt: TGTGCCAGCAGTCAACACAGGGACACCGGGGAGCTGTTTTTT
CDR3aa: CASSQHRDTGELFF

d_gene: -
v_gene: TRBV7-9
j_gene: TRBJ1-2
abundance: -
CDR3nt: TGTGCCAGCAGCTTAGGGGCGTCGGAGGGGAACTATGGCTACACCTTC
CDR3aa: CASSLGASEGNYGYTF

d_gene: -
v_gene: TRBV11-2
j_gene: TRBJ1-2
abundance: many
CDR3nt: TGTGCCAGCAGCTTAGGTTCGACAGTGAACTATGGCTACACCTTC
CDR3aa: CASSLGSTVNYGYTF

d_gene: -
v_gene: TRBV7-8
j_gene: TRBJ1-1
abundance: many
CDR3nt: TGTGCCAGCAGCCCGAGGGGTACAGGGTACACTGAAGCTTTCTTT
CDR3aa: CASSPRGTGYTEAFF

d_gene: -
v_gene: TRBV12-3/TRBV12-4
j_gene: TRBJ2-4
abundance: -
CDR3nt: TGTGCCAGCACCCAGACCGGCCTTAGGGGAGTTCAGTACTTC
CDR3aa: CASTQTGLRGVQYF

d_gene: TRBD1
v_gene: TRBV5-4
j_gene: TRBJ1-1
abundance: few
CDR3nt: TGTGCCAGCAGCTACAGGGGTATGGGCACTGAAGCTTTCTTT
CDR3aa: CASSYRGMGTEAFF

d_gene: -
v_gene: TRBV2
j_gene: TRBJ1-5
abundance: -
CDR3nt: TGTGCCAGCAGTGAATCGACAGGAGGTCAGCCCCAGCATTTT
CDR3aa: CASSESTGGQPQHF

d_gene: -
v_gene: TRBV6-1
j_gene: TRBJ2-6
abundance: -
CDR3nt: TGTGCCACTGGTAAAGGGGCCAACGTCCTGACTTTC
CDR3aa: CATGKGANVLTF

d_gene: TRBD1
v_gene: TRBV19
j_gene: TRBJ2-2
abundance: -
CDR3nt: TGTGCCAGTAGTGATCCCAGGGGGCCGAACACCGGGGAGCTGTTTTTT
CDR3aa: CASSDPRGPNTGELFF

d_gene: -
v_gene: TRBV4-2
j_gene: TRBJ2-2
abundance: few
CDR3nt: TGTGCCAGCAGCCAGGTCCCGCGAGGAGGTAACACCGGGGAGCTGTTTTTT
CDR3aa: CASSQVPRGGNTGELFF

d_gene: TRBD1
v_gene: TRBV20-1
j_gene: TRBJ1-1
abundance: few
CDR3nt: TGCAGTGCTAGGGACCGACAGGGGGCTGACGGCACTGAAGCTTTCTTT
CDR3aa: CSARDRQGADGTEAFF

d_gene: TRBD1
v_gene: TRBV18
j_gene: TRBJ1-5
abundance: -
CDR3nt: TGTGCCAGCTCACCAGAGTGGACAGGGGGCTCCAATCAGCCCCAGCATTTT
CDR3aa: CASSPEWTGGSNQPQHF

d_gene: -
v_gene: TRBV12-5
j_gene: TRBJ1-5
abundance: -
CDR3nt: TGTGCTAGTGGTTTGGTTACGGGGTTGGCGGATCATAATCAGCCCCAGCATTTT
CDR3aa: CASGLVTGLADHNQPQHF

d_gene: -
v_gene: TRBV7-6
j_gene: TRBJ2-5
abundance: -
CDR3nt: TGTGCCAGCAGCCCCTCGGGGCTGGAAGAGACCCAGTACTTC
CDR3aa: CASSPSGLEETQYF

d_gene: -
v_gene: TRBV7-2
j_gene: TRBJ2-3
abundance: few
CDR3nt: TGTGCCAGCAGCTTAATTGACAGCTACACAGATACGCAGTATTTT
CDR3aa: CASSLIDSYTDTQYF

d_gene: TRBD2
v_gene: TRBV7-2
j_gene: TRBJ2-5
abundance: many
CDR3nt: TGTGCCAGCAGCCCTAGCGGGGGGGCTGGAGAGACCCAGTACTTC
CDR3aa: CASSPSGGAGETQYF

d_gene: -
v_gene: TRBV7-9
j_gene: TRBJ2-1
abundance: many
CDR3nt: TGTGCCAGCAGCTCCAGCAAAGAGACGTACAATGAGCAGTTCTTC
CDR3aa: CASSSSKETYNEQFF

d_gene: TRBD1
v_gene: TRBV7-3
j_gene: TRBJ2-2
abundance: few
CDR3nt: TGTGCCAGCAGCTTTCGGGACAGGGTTTTTGGGAACACCGGGGAGCTGTTTTTT
CDR3aa: CASSFRDRVFGNTGELFF

d_gene: -
v_gene: TRBV2
j_gene: TRBJ1-1
abundance: few
CDR3nt: TGTGCTGAGGCGCTGGCGAACACTGAAGCTTTCTTT
CDR3aa: CAEALANTEAFF

d_gene: TRBD1
v_gene: TRBV6-1
j_gene: TRBJ1-5
abundance: -
CDR3nt: TGTGCCAGCAGTATGGGACAGGGCAATCAGCCCCAGCATTTT
CDR3aa: CASSMGQGNQPQHF

d_gene: -
v_gene: TRBV2
j_gene: TRBJ1-6
abundance: -
CDR3nt: TGTGCCAGCAGTGAAGGGGCAGCTGATAATTCACCCCTCCACTTT
CDR3aa: CASSEGAADNSPLHF

d_gene: -
v_gene: TRBV6-5
j_gene: TRBJ2-1
abundance: -
CDR3nt: TGTGCCAGCAGTTACTCAGTGCTTAATACCTACAATGAGCAGTTCTTC
CDR3aa: CASSYSVLNTYNEQFF

d_gene: -
v_gene: TRBV7-2
j_gene: TRBJ2-2
abundance: many
CDR3nt: TGTGCCAGCAGCTTAGGGAGGGCCCAGCCGGTCGGGGAGCTGTTTTTT
CDR3aa: CASSLGRAQPVGELFF

d_gene: -
v_gene: TRBV6-5
j_gene: TRBJ2-1
abundance: -
CDR3nt: TGTGCCAGCAGTAATAAGGGACCGACCTTCTCCTACAATGAGCAGTTCTTC
CDR3aa: CASSNKGPTFSYNEQFF

d_gene: TRBD1
v_gene: TRBV7-2
j_gene: TRBJ2-7
abundance: many
CDR3nt: TGTGCCAGCAGCCGTGGACAGGGGGCCTACGAGCAGTACTTC
CDR3aa: CASSRGQGAYEQYF

d_gene: TRBD1
v_gene: TRBV6-2/TRBV6-3
j_gene: TRBJ2-1
abundance: -
CDR3nt: TGTGCCAGCAGGTGGACAGGGTCCTACAATGAGCAGTTCTTC
CDR3aa: CASRWTGSYNEQFF

d_gene: -
v_gene: TRBV27
j_gene: TRBJ2-7
abundance: -
CDR3nt: TGTGCCAGCAGTTTAACCGGGGCGGCCTACGAGCAGTACTTC
CDR3aa: CASSLTGAAYEQYF

d_gene: TRBD1
v_gene: TRBV12-3/TRBV12-4
j_gene: TRBJ2-7
abundance: -
CDR3nt: TGTGCCAGCAGTTTCAACGCAGGGGGCATCAACGAGCAGTACTTC
CDR3aa: CASSFNAGGINEQYF

d_gene: TRBD1
v_gene: TRBV13
j_gene: TRBJ1-2
abundance: -
CDR3nt: TGTGCCAGCAGCCTAGGACAGGGGGCCCCCATCTATGGCTACACCTTC
CDR3aa: CASSLGQGAPIYGYTF

d_gene: -
v_gene: TRBV12-3/TRBV12-4
j_gene: TRBJ2-1
abundance: many
CDR3nt: TGTGCCAGCAGGGCCCCAGGGAATGAGCAGTTCTTC
CDR3aa: CASRAPGNEQFF

d_gene: -
v_gene: TRBV6-4
j_gene: TRBJ1-2
abundance: -
CDR3nt: TGTGCCAGCAGTCCTACAGGGTGGATAAACTATGGCTACACCTTC
CDR3aa: CASSPTGWINYGYTF

d_gene: -
v_gene: TRBV19
j_gene: TRBJ1-1
abundance: -
CDR3nt: TGTGCCAGTAGTATAGGCGGGACCCACGCTTTCTTT
CDR3aa: CASSIGGTHAFF

d_gene: -
v_gene: TRBV12-3/TRBV12-4
j_gene: TRBJ1-5
abundance: many
CDR3nt: TGTGCCAGCAGTTTTTGGCTAACAGGGAGGATGACACCGACCAATCAGCCCCAGCATTTT
CDR3aa: CASSFWLTGRMTPTNQPQHF

d_gene: TRBD1
v_gene: TRBV4-3
j_gene: TRBJ1-4
abundance: -
CDR3nt: TGCGCCAGCAGCCAAATAGACAGGGGGGACGAAAAACTGTTTTTT
CDR3aa: CASSQIDRGDEKLFF

d_gene: -
v_gene: TRBV10-3
j_gene: TRBJ2-3
abundance: -
CDR3nt: TGTGCCATCAGGGGTAGCTTAGCAGATACGCAGTATTTT
CDR3aa: CAIRGSLADTQYF

d_gene: TRBD1
v_gene: TRBV27
j_gene: TRBJ1-1
abundance: many
CDR3nt: TGTGCCAGCAGCCGCAGGGGGAGAACGAACACTGAAGCTTTCTTT
CDR3aa: CASSRRGRTNTEAFF

d_gene: -
v_gene: TRBV6-2/TRBV6-3
j_gene: TRBJ1-2
abundance: few
CDR3nt: TGTGCCAGCAGTGGAGTTGGGAGCTATGGCTACACCTTC
CDR3aa: CASSGVGSYGYTF

d_gene: -
v_gene: TRBV10-3
j_gene: TRBJ2-5
abundance: few
CDR3nt: TGTGCCATCAGCGGAGGATGGGGGATACTAAAGGAAGAGACCCAGTACTTC
CDR3aa: CAISGGWGILKEETQYF

d_gene: -
v_gene: TRBV10-3
j_gene: TRBJ2-7
abundance: -
CDR3nt: TGTGCCATCAGTGAAATAGAGTTGTACGAGCAGTACTTC
CDR3aa: CAISEIELYEQYF

d_gene: TRBD2
v_gene: TRBV20-1
j_gene: TRBJ2-1
abundance: -
CDR3nt: TGCAGTGCTAGAGATGGTAGCGGGGGCGATGAGCAGTTCTTC
CDR3aa: CSARDGSGGDEQFF

d_gene: TRBD1
v_gene: TRBV7-8
j_gene: TRBJ1-2
abundance: many
CDR3nt: TGTGCCAGCAGCTTAAGACCCACAGGGGGTGCCTATGGCTACACCTTC
CDR3aa: CASSLRPTGGAYGYTF

d_gene: TRBD2
v_gene: TRBV4-2
j_gene: TRBJ2-3
abundance: -
CDR3nt: TGTGCCAGCAGCCAAGCCGGGACTAGCGGGGGGATGGGTACGCAGTATTTT
CDR3aa: CASSQAGTSGGMGTQYF